What follows are 25 T cell receptor beta chains derived from one specimen sequenced in a study of cytomegalovirus exposure and HLA in healthy donors. PCR amplification relied on 60 Vbeta primers (plus 13 Jbeta primers). Assay: immunoSEQ multiplex PCR; the TCRdb copy retains only in-frame clones and omits some. The data contain 150,000 to 200,000 clones, about 13% of them seen just once; the ten biggest clones take up 7.8%. The sequencing input was PBMCs. These receptors originate from a man aged 45-60 years in good health and CMV-seropositive.

The rearrangement uses TRBV19 and TRBJ1-5, with 7 bases aligning to TRBD1. This CDR3 contains 17 residues. From germline, CDR1 is LNHDA and CDR2 SQIVND (reference sequence). Trimming cost V 0 bases and J 3 bases; bases outside gene matches: 8. The CDR3 loop is CASSIDQGGTVNQPQHF. The CDR3 DNA sequence: TGTGCCAGTAGTATAGATCAAGGGGGGACAGTCAATCAGCCCCAGCATTTT.

This clone was detected a few times. J is TRBJ2-3 and V is TRBV5-1; D not certain. The V end was cut by 4 bases, the J end by 1 base, with 10 bases between. CDR3 size: 14 residues. The germline V gene has CDR1 SGHRS and CDR2 YFSETQ. The CDR3 sequence: CASSGGPGTDTQYF. The CDR3 coding sequence is TGCGCCAGCAGCGGTGGTCCGGGCACAGATACGCAGTATTTT.

This clone appeared a few times. This chain connects TRBV19 to TRBJ2-2; 10 bases agree with TRBD2. V shed 1 base and J 1 base; nucleotides not matched to a gene: 3. Germline assignment: CDR1 LNHDA and CDR2 SQIVND (reference sequence). This CDR3 is built from 17 residues. CDR3 nucleotides: TGTGCCAGTAGTATAGGCCCTAGCGGGGGGAACACCGGGGAGCTGTTTTTT. Its translation: CASSIGPSGGNTGELFF.

There are a few counts of this clone. The chain couples TRBV29-1 to TRBJ1-4; D is unclear. This CDR3 region has 13 residues. V dropped 6 bases and J dropped 0 bases, with 8 bases sitting between them. Germline values: CDR1 SQVTM, CDR2 ANQGSEA. This chain's CDR3 is CSVTGATNEKLFF. The DNA of the CDR3 is TGCAGCGTGACGGGAGCAACTAATGAAAAACTGTTTTTT.

This chain connects TRBV6-1 to TRBJ1-2; D is uncertain. The length of the CDR3 is 13 residues. The germline V and J ends were trimmed by 6 bases and 4 bases, with 12 bases remaining between them. Germline-derived CDR1 and CDR2 are MNHNS and SASEGT. The CDR3 bases are TGTGCCAGCAGGGATCCGGCAGGCTATGGCTACACCTTC. Translating it yields CASRDPAGYGYTF.

This sequence joins TRBV7-2 and TRBJ1-3, with TRBD1 matching 8 bases. CDR1 is SGHTA, CDR2 FQGNSA, per germline. V lost 5 bases to trimming and J lost 4 bases; unmatched junction nucleotides: 7. The CDR3 runs to 15 residues. CDR3 bases: TGTGCCAGCAGCACAGGACAGGGTCCAGGAAACACCATATATTTT. It codes for CASSTGQGPGNTIYF.

The rearrangement links TRBV5-1 to TRBJ2-2; maybe TRBD1 (7 bases). Per the germline V gene, CDR1 is SGHRS and CDR2 is YFSETQ. V dropped 5 bases and J dropped 3 bases, with 14 bases sitting between them. The CDR3 totals 15 residues. DNA of the CDR3: TGCGCCAGCAGGGGGGGAACAGGGGACACCGGGGAGCTGTTTTTT. Translated, it gives CASRGGTGDTGELFF.

Only a few counts were recorded for this clone. The chain links TRBV6-4 to TRBJ2-7, with TRBD1 identical over 7 bases. The CDR3 consists of 16 residues. V was clipped by 0 bases and J by 5 bases; unmatched bases: 10. In germline, CDR1 is MRHNA, CDR2 SNTAGT. CDR3 sequence reads: CASSDSRNRGWNEQYF. For the CDR3, the DNA is TGTGCCAGCAGTGACTCGAGAAACAGGGGATGGAACGAGCAGTACTTC.

V and J are TRBV6-1 and TRBJ2-5; D possibly corresponds to TRBD2 (6 bases). The CDR3 loop spans 15 amino acids. Germline CDR1 is MNHNS and CDR2 is SASEGT. V gave up 0 bases and J gave up 5 bases, with 13 bases separating them. The CDR3, as DNA: TGTGCCAGCAGTGAAGCGCTAATAGCGGAGGAGACCCAGTACTTC. Residues: CASSEALIAEETQYF.

This clone was observed a handful of times. The chain couples TRBV5-1 to TRBJ1-1; tentatively, D is TRBD1 (5 bases). Per the germline V gene, CDR1 is SGHRS and CDR2 is YFSETQ. The CDR3 runs 14 residues. The V gene lost 5 bases and the J gene lost 5 bases, with 16 bases spanning the gap. Written as DNA, the CDR3 is TGCGCCAGCAGGCCGGACGCGGGGGGGACTGAAGCTTTCTTT. This codes for CASRPDAGGTEAFF.

The rearrangement links TRBV5-1 to TRBJ2-7; TRBD1 aligns across 11 bases. The CDR3 spans 15 residues. Germline V lookup: CDR1 SGHRS, CDR2 YFSETQ. V lost 4 bases and J lost 3; bases outside the gene matches: 6. CDR3: CASSPGQGVSYEQYF. DNA of the CDR3: TGCGCCAGCAGCCCGGGACAGGGGGTCAGCTACGAGCAGTACTTC.

This clone occurred a few times. The CDR3 loop is CASSVEGRNNQPQHF. The CDR3 DNA reads as TGTGCCAGCAGCGTAGAGGGGCGGAACAATCAGCCCCAGCATTTT. The chain uses TRBV9 and TRBJ1-5; D may be TRBD1 (5 bases). The CDR3 spans 15 residues. Germline V gene sequence: CDR1 SGDLS, CDR2 YYNGEE. Between the trimmed V and J ends, which lost 0 bases and 3 bases, there was a span of 10 bases. Together with reference TRBV9 and TRBJ1-5, the CDR3 gives the full variable domain: DSGVTQTPKHLITATGQRVTLRCSPRSGDLSVYWYQQSLDQGLQFLIQYYNGEERAKGNILERFSAQQFPDLHSELNLSSLELGDSALYFCASSVEGRNNQPQHFGDGTRLSIL.

This clone was detected only a few times. This chain joins TRBV14 and TRBJ1-1, with TRBD1 identical over 7 bases. CDR3 length: 17 residues. CDR1 is SGHDN, CDR2 FVKESK, per germline. V was clipped by 3 bases and J by 3 bases; unmatched bases: 13. CDR3 amino acids: CASSHYTTGWFDTEAFF. In DNA form, the CDR3 reads TGTGCCAGCAGCCACTATACGACAGGGTGGTTTGACACTGAAGCTTTCTTT.

The gene calls are TRBV11-3 and TRBJ1-1; D is undetermined. Germline V gives CDR1 SGHNT, CDR2 YENEEA. Trimming stripped 1 base from V and 0 bases from J, with 12 bases between. The CDR3 extends over 16 amino acids. CDR3 sequence: CASSLGGSLMNTEAFF. The CDR3, as DNA: TGTGCCAGCAGCTTAGGAGGGAGTTTAATGAACACTGAAGCTTTCTTT. Based on the CDR3 plus reference TRBV11-3 and TRBJ1-1, the full variable domain is EAGVVQSPRYKIIEKKQPVAFWCNPISGHNTLYWYLQNLGQGPELLIRYENEEAVDDSQLPKDRFSAERLKGVDSTLKIQPAELGDSAVYLCASSLGGSLMNTEAFFGQGTRLTVV.

The CDR3 is CASSFRAGTGVFYEQFF. DNA for the CDR3: TGTGCCAGCAGCTTTAGAGCCGGGACAGGGGTATTTTATGAGCAGTTCTTC. The chain employs TRBV13 and TRBJ2-1; 10 nucleotides align to TRBD1. Per germline, CDR1 PRHDT and CDR2 FYEKMQ (reference sequence). The V gene end was trimmed by 3 bases and the J gene end by 8 bases; junction bases not matched to a gene: 13. The CDR3 covers 17 residues.

This clone has only a few counts. This chain connects TRBV5-1 to TRBJ1-6, with D tentatively TRBD1 (6 bases). V lost 4 bases and J 0 bases, leaving 20 bases between the germline ends. Per germline, CDR1 SGHRS and CDR2 YFSETQ. This CDR3 is built from 19 residues. The CDR3 DNA follows: TGCGCCAGCAGCGTGTGGTCCACACAGGGTAGCTCCTATAATTCACCCCTCCACTTT. Its protein is CASSVWSTQGSSYNSPLHF.

This rearrangement joins TRBV2 to TRBJ2-5, with 8 bases lining up with TRBD2. The CDR3 is 15 amino acids. Germline CDR1 SNHLY, CDR2 FYNNEI. The trim removed 7 bases at V and 5 bases at J, leaving 12 bases unmatched. The CDR3 sequence is CASIYRGGAPETQYF. CDR3 nucleotides: TGTGCCAGCATATATCGGGGGGGGGCCCCGGAGACCCAGTACTTC.

This clone was observed a handful of times. At one end the junction does not follow the germline gene, possibly because of a read error. CDR3 protein: CASSLPHYDEQFF. The CDR3 DNA follows: TGTGCCAGTTCACTACCCCACTACGATGAGCAGTTCTTC. This rearrangement joins TRBV28 to TRBJ2-1, with no clear D. Germline V CDR1 and CDR2: MDHEN, SYDVKM. The CDR3 has 13 residues.

V and J are TRBV11-3 and TRBJ2-5; D remains ambiguous. Germline CDR1 and CDR2: SGHNT and YENEEA. Trimming removed 1 base at V and 5 bases at J, with 8 bases between. This CDR3 is built from 13 residues. The CDR3 region is CASSLGAWETQYF. CDR3 nucleotides: TGTGCCAGCAGCTTAGGGGCTTGGGAGACCCAGTACTTC.

This clone was seen a few times. The V call is TRBV12-5, the J call TRBJ1-2; TRBD1 might be the D (5 bases). Between the trimmed V and J ends, which lost 5 bases and 0 bases, there was a span of 10 bases. Germline CDR1 and CDR2: LGHNT and FRNRAP. The CDR3 runs to 14 residues. This CDR3 reads CASGPDSPNYGYTF. CDR3 bases: TGTGCTAGTGGTCCAGACAGCCCTAACTATGGCTACACCTTC.

This sequence joins TRBV5-4 and TRBJ1-2; TRBD1 aligns across 8 bases. CDR3 size: 17 residues. With 0 bases clipped from V and 4 bases from J, the junction kept 11 bases outside the gene matches. Germline CDR1 is SGHNT and CDR2 is YYREEE (reference sequence). CDR3 coding DNA: TGTGCCAGCAGCTTGGGTCCGACAGGGGCCGCACTCTATGGCTACACCTTC. Translating it yields CASSLGPTGAALYGYTF.

V and J are TRBV27 and TRBJ1-2; 10 bases are shared with TRBD1. After removal of 5 bases from V and 3 bases from J, the junction contained 0 bases not matched to a gene. Germline lookup yields CDR1 MNHEY and CDR2 SMNVEV (reference sequence). The CDR3 has 13 amino acids. The CDR3 protein is CASSGQGDYGYTF. CDR3 coding DNA: TGTGCCAGCAGTGGACAGGGGGACTATGGCTACACCTTC.

The CDR3 sequence: CASSIQQGAYNEKLFF. The CDR3 coding sequence is TGTGCCAGTAGTATCCAACAGGGGGCTTATAATGAAAAACTGTTTTTT. The chain is built from TRBV19 and TRBJ1-4; 9 bases agree with TRBD1. The CDR3 spans 16 residues. Trimming removed 3 bases from V and 4 bases from J; junction bases left unmatched: 6. CDR1 is LNHDA and CDR2 is SQIVND in the germline V gene (reference sequence).

The chain couples TRBV9 to TRBJ1-3; D is perhaps TRBD1 (5 bases). The germline gives CDR1 SGDLS, CDR2 YYNGEE. V dropped 4 bases and J dropped 2 bases, with 13 bases sitting between them. CDR3 length: 15 residues. CDR3 sequence (DNA): TGTGCCAGCAGCCTCGACCAGGGAACTGGAAACACCATATATTTT. This sequence encodes CASSLDQGTGNTIYF.

This clone was picked up a small number of times. The rearrangement links TRBV7-9 to TRBJ1-5, with a possible D match to TRBD1 (6 bases). The CDR3 is made up of 12 amino acids. V lost 5 bases, J lost 8 bases, and 10 bases lay in between. In germline, CDR1 is SEHNR, CDR2 FQNEAQ (reference sequence). This CDR3 reads CASSTQGEPQHF. CDR3 in DNA: TGTGCCAGCAGCACACAGGGCGAGCCCCAGCATTTT.